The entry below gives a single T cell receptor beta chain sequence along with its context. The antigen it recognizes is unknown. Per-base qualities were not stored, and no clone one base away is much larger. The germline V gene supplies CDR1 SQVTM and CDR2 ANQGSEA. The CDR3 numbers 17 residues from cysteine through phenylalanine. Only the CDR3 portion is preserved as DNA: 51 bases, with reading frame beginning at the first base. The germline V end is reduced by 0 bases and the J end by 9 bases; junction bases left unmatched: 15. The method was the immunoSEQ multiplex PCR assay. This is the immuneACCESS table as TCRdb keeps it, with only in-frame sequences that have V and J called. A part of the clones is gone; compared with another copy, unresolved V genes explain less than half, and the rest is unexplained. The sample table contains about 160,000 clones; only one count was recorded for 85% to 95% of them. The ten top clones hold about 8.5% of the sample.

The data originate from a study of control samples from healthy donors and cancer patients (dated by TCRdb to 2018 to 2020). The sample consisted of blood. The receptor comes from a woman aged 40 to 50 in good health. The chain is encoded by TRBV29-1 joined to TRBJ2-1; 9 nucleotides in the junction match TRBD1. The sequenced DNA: TGCAGCGTTGAAGAGGGACCGGACAGGGGACCAAGGCGTGAGCAGTTCTTC. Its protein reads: CSVEEGPDRGPRREQFF.